This is a list of T cell receptor beta chains from one sample in a study of a mutant IDH1 vaccine in newly diagnosed glioma. No antigen has been assigned to these receptors. Sequenced by immunoSEQ multiplex PCR; TCRdb stores in-frame clones only, minus some. The sample consists of roughly 51,000 clones, roughly 77% of them appearing once. The specimen comprised PBMCs, sampled from a glioma patient whose treatment included an IDH1 peptide vaccine. These receptors were taken from a woman aged 40 to 49 with glioma. Some clones in this sample may be carry-over from other donors' samples. CDR3s include the opening cysteine and the closing phenylalanine or tryptophan. A D gene is named only where the DNA matches it firmly. Rows give clone size only sometimes, using once, few, many, or a class for an expanded clone.

clone_size: medium-sized; d_call: TRBD2; v_call: TRBV6-1; j_call: TRBJ2-3; cdr3_aa: CASSEKRGGPDTQYF; cdr3_nt: TGTGCCAGCAGTGAAAAGCGGGGGGGCCCAGATACGCAGTATTTT
clone_size: NA; d_call: NA; v_call: TRBV18; j_call: TRBJ1-1; cdr3_aa: CASSPNTAMNTEAFF; cdr3_nt: TGTGCCAGCTCACCAAACACTGCGATGAACACTGAAGCTTTCTTT
clone_size: NA; d_call: NA; v_call: TRBV5-6; j_call: TRBJ2-3; cdr3_aa: CASSTAPTDTQYF; cdr3_nt: TGTGCCAGCAGCACCGCCCCCACAGATACGCAGTATTTT
clone_size: few; d_call: NA; v_call: TRBV27; j_call: TRBJ1-1; cdr3_aa: CASSLRTDTEAFF; cdr3_nt: TGTGCCAGCAGTCTCAGGACGGACACTGAAGCTTTCTTT
clone_size: NA; d_call: TRBD1; v_call: TRBV11-3; j_call: TRBJ2-5; cdr3_aa: CASSAGQGGETQYF; cdr3_nt: TGTGCCAGCAGCGCCGGACAGGGGGGAGAGACCCAGTACTTC
clone_size: once; d_call: NA; v_call: TRBV6-5; j_call: TRBJ1-2; cdr3_aa: CASSYRGEGGYTF; cdr3_nt: TGTGCCAGCAGTTATCGGGGGGAGGGAGGCTACACCTTC
clone_size: NA; d_call: NA; v_call: TRBV15; j_call: TRBJ1-2; cdr3_aa: CATSRDILARSYGYTF; cdr3_nt: TGTGCCACCAGCAGAGATATTCTGGCCAGGAGCTATGGCTACACCTTC
clone_size: NA; d_call: NA; v_call: TRBV4-1; j_call: TRBJ1-4; cdr3_aa: CASSQVGPGDKEKLFF; cdr3_nt: TGCGCCAGCAGCCAAGTGGGGCCTGGGGACAAGGAAAAACTGTTTTTT
clone_size: NA; d_call: TRBD2; v_call: TRBV13; j_call: TRBJ2-1; cdr3_aa: CASSERGAGNEQFF; cdr3_nt: TGTGCCAGCAGCGAGCGGGGGGCTGGCAATGAGCAGTTCTTC
clone_size: NA; d_call: NA; v_call: TRBV7-9; j_call: TRBJ2-1; cdr3_aa: CASSLAGTPQQFF; cdr3_nt: TGTGCCAGCAGCTTAGCCGGTACCCCTCAGCAGTTCTTC
clone_size: NA; d_call: NA; v_call: TRBV5-1; j_call: TRBJ1-3; cdr3_aa: CASSFDGVGNTIYF; cdr3_nt: TGCGCCAGCAGCTTCGACGGAGTTGGGAACACCATATATTTT
clone_size: NA; d_call: NA; v_call: TRBV11-2; j_call: TRBJ2-5; cdr3_aa: CASSPFQGIQETQYF; cdr3_nt: TGTGCCAGCAGCCCCTTCCAGGGAATACAAGAGACCCAGTACTTC